Presented here are 22 T cell receptor beta chains from one specimen sequenced in a study of shared clonotypes between healthy human individuals (dated by TCRdb to 2020 to 2021). Libraries came from the immunoSEQ multiplex PCR assay. TCRdb limited this immuneACCESS table to in-frame rearrangements with V and J called. A share of clones is missing; checked studies link under half to unresolved V genes, and the rest is unexplained. The sample data list fewer than 1.6 million clones, and 98% of these were observed just once. The ten largest clones take up approximately 0.4% of the sample. The sample comprised naive CD4+ T cells sorted from blood. The cell subset or site label of this sample denotes: CD45RA+ positively selected. These TCRs come from a man aged 25 to 40 in good health.

The chain recombines TRBV6-5 with TRBJ2-2, with 9 bases aligning to TRBD1. The V gene end was trimmed by 1 base and the J gene end by 1 base; junction bases not matched to a gene: 1. From germline, CDR1 is MNHEY and CDR2 SVGAGI. The CDR3 has 16 amino acids. CDR3 sequence reads: CASSYLGQGNTGELFF. CDR3 sequence (DNA): TGTGCCAGCAGTTACTTGGGACAGGGGAACACCGGGGAGCTGTTTTTT.

This sequence joins TRBV5-4 and TRBJ2-1, with TRBD2 as a possible D gene (5 bases). CDR3 length equals 16 residues. Trimming removed 3 bases at V and 4 bases at J, with 17 bases between. Germline V gene lookup returns CDR1 SGHNT and CDR2 YYREEE (reference sequence). For the CDR3, the DNA is TGTGCCAGCAGCTCGACCCAGCGTGGCGGGTACAATGAGCAGTTCTTC. Its translation: CASSSTQRGGYNEQFF.

The chain uses TRBV6-1 and TRBJ1-4; no clear D gene. The V gene's germline CDR1 is MNHNS and CDR2 SASEGT. V was cut by 6 bases and J by 0 bases, with 8 bases left in between. The CDR3 totals 14 residues. The CDR3 sequence is CASRHTTTNEKLFF. The CDR3 DNA sequence: TGTGCCAGCAGGCACACAACAACTAATGAAAAACTGTTTTTT.

This clone was seen a single time. This chain joins TRBV2 and TRBJ2-7; D is possibly TRBD1 or TRBD2 (5 bases each). This CDR3 has 13 residues. From germline, CDR1 is SNHLY and CDR2 FYNNEI. V was trimmed by 6 bases and J by 5 bases, leaving 14 bases between them. DNA for the CDR3: TGTGCCAGCAGCAGTGGGGGTGAAGACGAGCAGTACTTC. It encodes CASSSGGEDEQYF.

This chain links TRBV9 with TRBJ2-7; D is unclear. Trimming shortened V by 0 bases and J by 6 bases, and 7 bases separated the two germline ends. Per germline, CDR1 SGDLS and CDR2 YYNGEE. CDR3 length: 12 residues. The CDR3 coding sequence is TGTGCCAGCAGCGTAGTCGTCGTCGAGCAGTACTTC. It specifies CASSVVVVEQYF.

The chain recombines TRBV9 with TRBJ2-4, with TRBD1 matching 7 bases. This CDR3 has 15 amino acids. Germline V gene data show CDR1 as SGDLS and CDR2 as YYNGEE. The V segment lost 0 bases and the J segment 7 bases; nucleotides outside the gene matches: 7. The CDR3 DNA reads as TGTGCCAGCAGCGTAGAACAGGGGCCCGGGAACATTCAGTACTTC. This translates into CASSVEQGPGNIQYF.

The chain joins TRBV4-1 to TRBJ1-4; perhaps TRBD1 as D (5 bases). V gave up 4 bases and J gave up 5 bases, with 20 bases separating them. CDR1 and CDR2 from the germline V gene are MGHRA and YSYEKL. The CDR3 totals 17 residues. The DNA of the CDR3 is TGCGCCAGCAGCCTCATCGCGGCGGGGCTCGTAAATGAAAAACTGTTTTTT. It is translated as CASSLIAAGLVNEKLFF.

The chain recombines TRBV2 with TRBJ1-5; the D gene is possibly TRBD1 (6 bases). The V end lost 6 bases, the J end lost 2 bases, and 14 bases lay between the germline ends. Germline V lookup: CDR1 SNHLY, CDR2 FYNNEI. The CDR3 spans 15 residues. Here the CDR3 DNA reads TGTGCCAGCAGGACAGGCCCAAAACGCAATCAGCCCCAGCATTTT. This gives the protein CASRTGPKRNQPQHF.

The V and J genes are TRBV5-4 and TRBJ2-7; the D gene is possibly TRBD2 (6 bases). Germline CDR1 is SGHNT and CDR2 is YYREEE (reference sequence). V was cut by 2 bases and J by 2 bases, with 14 bases left in between. The CDR3 is 15 residues long. CDR3 sequence: CASSLALAKTYEQYF. For the CDR3, the DNA is TGTGCCAGCAGCTTAGCGCTAGCGAAAACCTACGAGCAGTACTTC. The full variable domain, rest sourced from reference TRBV5-4 and TRBJ2-7, is ETGVTQSPTHLIKTRGQQVTLRCSSQSGHNTVSWYQQALGQGPQFIFQYYREEENGRGNFPPRFSGLQFPNYSSELNVNALELDDSALYLCASSLALAKTYEQYFGPGTRLTVT.

This rearrangement joins TRBV7-2 to TRBJ2-5, with D possibly matching TRBD1 (6 bases). The CDR3 is 17 residues long. V was cut by 2 bases and J by 3 bases, with 19 bases left in between. Germline V gene sequence: CDR1 SGHTA, CDR2 FQGNSA. The chain's CDR3 is CASSLPTSTGFEETQYF. For the CDR3, the DNA is TGTGCCAGCAGCTTACCGACATCTACAGGGTTCGAAGAGACCCAGTACTTC.

The chain joins TRBV6-1 to TRBJ2-7; a possible D gene is TRBD1 (5 bases). The CDR3 loop spans 11 amino acids. Trimming left V 5 bases short and J 3 bases short, with 5 bases between. Germline-derived CDR1 and CDR2 are MNHNS and SASEGT. The chain's CDR3 is CASSTGYEQYF. The CDR3 DNA reads as TGTGCCAGCAGTACAGGCTACGAGCAGTACTTC.

This sequence joins TRBV19 and TRBJ2-3; D assignment may be TRBD1 or TRBD2 (6 bases each). The CDR3 is made up of 16 amino acids. Germline V lookup: CDR1 LNHDA, CDR2 SQIVND (reference sequence). With 6 bases removed from V and 1 base from J, the gap between germline ends came to 17 bases. The CDR3 nucleotides are TGTGCCAGTAGCCCCAGGGGCGGCGGGGGCACAGATACGCAGTATTTT. Translated: CASSPRGGGGTDTQYF.

The chain has TRBV18 and TRBJ1-2; a weak D match, TRBD1 (5 bases). Germline CDR1 reads KGHSH; CDR2 reads LQKENI. V shed 6 bases and J shed 8 bases, with 16 bases lying between them. The CDR3 is 13 amino acids. The CDR3: CASSLRQQDGYTF. The CDR3 DNA follows: TGTGCCAGCTCGCTTAGACAGCAGGACGGCTACACCTTC.

This clone was detected only once. CDR3 DNA: TGTGCCAGCAGCTTAGGGGTGGGCTCCTCTGGAAACACCATATATTTT. Translating it yields CASSLGVGSSGNTIYF. This rearrangement joins TRBV11-2 to TRBJ1-3; D is uncertain. CDR1 is SGHAT, CDR2 FQNNGV, per germline. The CDR3 consists of 16 residues. Trimming pared 1 base from V and 0 bases from J, leaving 10 bases between. Looking up the rest from reference TRBV11-2 and TRBJ1-3 gives the full variable domain: EAGVAQSPRYKIIEKRQSVAFWCNPISGHATLYWYQQILGQGPKLLIQFQNNGVVDDSQLPKDRFSAERLKGVDSTLKIQPAKLEDSAVYLCASSLGVGSSGNTIYFGEGSWLTVV.

This chain links TRBV7-2 with TRBJ1-5, with D unresolved. The germline V gene has CDR1 SGHTA and CDR2 FQGNSA. The V gene lost 5 bases and the J gene lost 0 bases, with 11 bases spanning the gap. This CDR3 is built from 15 residues. The CDR3, as DNA: TGTGCCAGCAGCGCGGACGGTTATAGCAATCAGCCCCAGCATTTT. Translating gives CASSADGYSNQPQHF. Based on the CDR3 plus reference TRBV7-2 and TRBJ1-5, the full variable domain is GAGVSQSPSNKVTEKGKDVELRCDPISGHTALYWYRQSLGQGLEFLIYFQGNSAPDKSGLPSDRFSAERTGGSVSTLTIQRTQQEDSAVYLCASSADGYSNQPQHFGDGTRLSIL.

The rearrangement links TRBV19 to TRBJ1-2; the D is unclear. From germline, CDR1 is LNHDA and CDR2 SQIVND (reference sequence). Trimming took 4 bases from V and 2 from J, leaving 11 bases between them. The CDR3 sequence is 14 residues long. CDR3 in DNA: TGTGCCAGTAGTAATAGACCATCGAACTATGGCTACACCTTC. Translated, it gives CASSNRPSNYGYTF.

This clone was seen once. This sequence joins TRBV5-6 and TRBJ2-7; 10 nucleotides agree with TRBD2. CDR1 and CDR2 from the germline V gene are SGHDT and YYEEEE. The ends lost 3 bases at V and 2 bases at J; junction bases unmatched: 8. The CDR3 totals 16 residues. Written as DNA, the CDR3 is TGTGCCAGCAGCTCAGCTAGCGGGAGACGCCCCTACGAGCAGTACTTC. Its translation: CASSSASGRRPYEQYF.

V and J are TRBV5-1 and TRBJ1-1; 8 bases match TRBD1. Germline loops: CDR1 SGHRS, CDR2 YFSETQ. CDR3 length: 16 amino acids. V was pared by 0 bases and J by 1 base, with 5 bases of the junction left unmatched. CDR3 nucleotide sequence: TGCGCCAGCAGCTTGGGGGCAGGGGGCGAGAACACTGAAGCTTTCTTT. This translates into CASSLGAGGENTEAFF.

The rearrangement uses TRBV4-3 and TRBJ2-5; TRBD2 might be the D (6 bases). V lost 4 bases, J lost 0 bases, and 9 bases lay in between. This CDR3 has 14 residues. Germline CDR1 is LGHNA and CDR2 is YSLEER. The DNA for the CDR3 is TGCGCCAGCAGCCTCCTAGCGAACCAAGAGACCCAGTACTTC. Amino acids: CASSLLANQETQYF.

V is TRBV6-5 and J is TRBJ2-6, with D perhaps TRBD1 (6 bases). Trimming shortened V by 6 bases and J by 5 bases, and 8 bases separated the two germline ends. The CDR3 has 13 amino acids. CDR1 is MNHEY and CDR2 is SVGAGI in the germline V gene. The CDR3 nucleotides read TGTGCCAGCAGACAGGGACGGGCCAACGTCCTGACTTTC. Translation: CASRQGRANVLTF.

The V call is TRBV6-5, the J call TRBJ2-7, with TRBD1 as a possible D gene (6 bases). CDR3 length: 13 residues. The ends were cut back, 6 bases at V and 6 bases at J, with 15 bases in the middle. Germline CDR1 MNHEY, CDR2 SVGAGI. Written as DNA, the CDR3 is TGTGCCAGCAGACAAACAGGGTCGAGCGAGCAGTACTTC. Amino acids: CASRQTGSSEQYF.

The rearrangement links TRBV5-5 to TRBJ2-7, with TRBD2 identical over 10 bases. J lost 2 bases, V lost 1 base, and 12 bases had no gene match. Germline V gene sequence: CDR1 SGHKS, CDR2 YYEKEE (reference sequence). The CDR3 consists of 18 residues. The CDR3 bases are TGTGCCAGCAGCTTGCGGGCAGTAGCGGGAGGAACTCCCTACGAGCAGTACTTC. It codes for CASSLRAVAGGTPYEQYF.